This TCR beta chain is from a study of blood T cells in healthy people across ages. This clonotype was detected many times. The germline gives CDR1 SEHNR, CDR2 FQNEAQ (reference sequence). Trimming removed 7 bases from V and 2 bases from J, with 4 bases in between. The CDR3 has 11 amino acids. Combining a sample-barcoded 5' primer with a J-beta primer mix, a second PCR ran for roughly 6 to 11 cycles. Each CDR3 protein is one row after TCRdb ran MiXCR on the 5' RACE reads. The data show about 1.7 million distinct CDR3 sequences, 25% to 30% seen once. Sequencing input: blood. The receptor comes from a woman aged 25 to 45 in good health. This chain links TRBV7-9 with TRBJ2-3, with unresolved D. The CDR3 DNA follows: TGTGCCAGCACCTACACAGATACGCAGTATTTT. This gives the protein CASTYTDTQYF.